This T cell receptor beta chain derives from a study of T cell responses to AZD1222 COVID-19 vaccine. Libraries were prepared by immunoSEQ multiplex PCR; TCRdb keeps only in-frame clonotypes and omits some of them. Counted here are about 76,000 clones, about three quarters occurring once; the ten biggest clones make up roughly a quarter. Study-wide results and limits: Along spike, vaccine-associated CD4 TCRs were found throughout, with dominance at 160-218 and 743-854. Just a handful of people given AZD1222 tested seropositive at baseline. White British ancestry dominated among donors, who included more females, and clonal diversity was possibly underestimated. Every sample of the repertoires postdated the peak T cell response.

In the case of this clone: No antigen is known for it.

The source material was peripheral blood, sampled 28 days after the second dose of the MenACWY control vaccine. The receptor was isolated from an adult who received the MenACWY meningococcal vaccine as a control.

The CDR3 here is CASSYHRDTEAFF. CDR3 nucleotides: TGTGCCAGCTCCTACCACAGAGACACTGAAGCTTTCTTT. The chain links TRBV18 to TRBJ1-1; no clear D gene. The CDR3 runs 13 residues. The V end was cut by 6 bases, the J end by 3 bases, with 11 bases between. Germline values: CDR1 KGHSH, CDR2 LQKENI.